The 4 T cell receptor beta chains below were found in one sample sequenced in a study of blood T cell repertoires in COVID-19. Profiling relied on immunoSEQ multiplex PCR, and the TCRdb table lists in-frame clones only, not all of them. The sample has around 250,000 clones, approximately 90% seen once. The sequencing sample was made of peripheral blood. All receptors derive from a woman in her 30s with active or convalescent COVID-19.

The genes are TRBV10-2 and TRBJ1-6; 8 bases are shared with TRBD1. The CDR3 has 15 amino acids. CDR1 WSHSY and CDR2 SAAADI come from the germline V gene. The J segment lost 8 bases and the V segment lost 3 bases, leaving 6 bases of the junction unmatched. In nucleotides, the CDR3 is TGCGCCAGCAGTGACGGCGGACAGGGCTATTCACCCCTCCACTTT. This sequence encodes CASSDGGQGYSPLHF.

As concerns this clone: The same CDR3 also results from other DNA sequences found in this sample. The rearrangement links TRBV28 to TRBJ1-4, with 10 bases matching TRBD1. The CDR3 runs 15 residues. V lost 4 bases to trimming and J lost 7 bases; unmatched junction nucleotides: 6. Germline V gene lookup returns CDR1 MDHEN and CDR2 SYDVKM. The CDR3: CASSSLGQGGEKLFF. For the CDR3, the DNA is TGTGCCAGCAGTTCCCTTGGACAGGGGGGTGAAAAACTGTTTTTT. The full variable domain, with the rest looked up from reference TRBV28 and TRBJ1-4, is DVKVTQSSRYLVKRTGEKVFLECVQDMDHENMFWYRQDPGLGLRLIYFSYDVKMKEKGDIPEGYSVSREKKERFSLILESASTNQTSMYLCASSSLGQGGEKLFFGSGTQLSVL.

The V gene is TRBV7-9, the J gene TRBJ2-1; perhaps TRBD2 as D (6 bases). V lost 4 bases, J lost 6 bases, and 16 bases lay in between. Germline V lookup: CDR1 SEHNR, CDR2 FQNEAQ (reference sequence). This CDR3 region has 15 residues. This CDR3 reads CASSSVGGQLNEQFF. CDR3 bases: TGTGCCAGCAGCTCAGTGGGGGGTCAGCTCAATGAGCAGTTCTTC.

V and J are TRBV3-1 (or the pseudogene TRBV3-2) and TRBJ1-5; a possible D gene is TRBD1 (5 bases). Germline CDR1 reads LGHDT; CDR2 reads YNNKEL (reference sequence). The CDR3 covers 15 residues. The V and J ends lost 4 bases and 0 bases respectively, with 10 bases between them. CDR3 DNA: TGTGCCAGCAGCCTCACAGGAGATAGCAATCAGCCCCAGCATTTT. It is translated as CASSLTGDSNQPQHF.